Listed below are T cell receptor beta chains from one sample, sequenced in a study of PD-1 blockade in classical Hodgkin lymphoma. The table came from immunoSEQ multiplex PCR; TCRdb's copy has only in-frame clones and leaves some out. This table holds 90,000 to 95,000 clones, approximately 92% found once. This specimen was peripheral blood mononuclear cells (PBMCs), taken before the second cycle of nivolumab. These receptors were obtained from a human donor with classical Hodgkin lymphoma. Both conserved end residues are part of each CDR3. The order of the fields is J gene, V gene, clone size, D gene, CDR3 DNA, CDR3 protein. D genes are given only for firm matches. Some rows mark clone size as missing; the rest say once, few, many or name a class of expanded clone.

TRBJ2-5 | TRBV5-6 | - | TRBD2 | TGTGCCAGCCTGAGCGGGAGATTAGAGGAGACCCAGTACTTC | CASLSGRLEETQYF
TRBJ2-5 | TRBV10-3 | - | TRBD2 | TGTGCCATCAGTGAAGCGGGGCAAGAGACCCAGTACTTC | CAISEAGQETQYF
TRBJ2-1 | TRBV21-1 | - | - | TGTGCCAGCAGCAATGGGGCACACTCCTACAATGAGCAGTTCTTC | CASSNGAHSYNEQFF
TRBJ2-1 | TRBV7-8 | - | TRBD2 | TGTGCCAGCAGCTTAGCGGCCAGCGGGATACGCAATGAGCAGTTCTTC | CASSLAASGIRNEQFF
TRBJ1-2 | TRBV4-2 | few | TRBD1 | TGTGCCAGCAGCCAAGTCGGGACAGCCTATGGCTACACCTTC | CASSQVGTAYGYTF
TRBJ1-4 | TRBV7-9 | - | - | TGTGCCAGCAGCTTAGGTGGCACAGGTATGGGTGAGAAACTGTTTTTT | CASSLGGTGMGEKLFF
TRBJ2-3 | TRBV5-1 | - | - | TGCGCCAGCAGCCCCGGTAGGAGCGGAAATGGAGATACGCAGTATTTT | CASSPGRSGNGDTQYF
TRBJ1-5 | TRBV6-6 | - | - | TGTGCCAGCAGTTACGGGCTCGAGAGAAGCAATCAGCCCCAGCATTTT | CASSYGLERSNQPQHF
TRBJ2-1 | TRBV11-3 | - | TRBD1 | TGTGCCAGCAGCTTAGACAGGGGGCTATACAATGAGCAGTTCTTC | CASSLDRGLYNEQFF
TRBJ2-7 | TRBV27 | - | - | TGTGCCAGCAGTTATCAGGGGCCCTGGGACGAGCAGTACTTC | CASSYQGPWDEQYF
TRBJ2-5 | TRBV6-1 | - | - | TGTGCCAGCAGCCTTGCCGGGGGCGCTTGGGAGACCCAGTACTTC | CASSLAGGAWETQYF
TRBJ2-7 | TRBV2 | - | TRBD2 | TGTGCCAGCAGTGGGGGGGGGACTAGCGGGAGAGCGGCCTACGAGCAGTACTTC | CASSGGGTSGRAAYEQYF
TRBJ1-5 | TRBV4-1 | - | TRBD1 | TGCGCCAGCAGCCAGCCGGGACAGGGGCTATTTAGCAATCAGCCCCAGCATTTT | CASSQPGQGLFSNQPQHF
TRBJ2-1 | TRBV11-2 | - | - | TGTGCCAGCAGCAAAGATCACGGCAATGAGCAGTTCTTC | CASSKDHGNEQFF
TRBJ2-2 | TRBV18 | - | - | TGTGCCAGCTCCGGCCAGGGGACCACCGGGGAGCTGTTTTTT | CASSGQGTTGELFF
TRBJ1-5 | TRBV27 | - | TRBD1 | TGTGCCAGCAGTTTATCAGGGGGCGTGATTCAGCCCCAGCATTTT | CASSLSGGVIQPQHF